This passage covers 2 T cell receptor beta chains from one sample sequenced in a study of cytomegalovirus exposure and HLA in healthy donors. PCR was performed using 60 Vbeta and 13 Jbeta primers. The protocol was immunoSEQ multiplex PCR, while the TCRdb copy is restricted to in-frame clones and leaves out a portion. The sample holds around 74,000 clones. What was sequenced was PBMCs. The source of these receptors is a man aged 25-45 years in good health and CMV-seronegative.

This chain links TRBV19 with TRBJ2-6, with a weak D call TRBD1 (6 bases). Trimming took 10 bases from V and 2 from J, leaving 12 bases between them. This CDR3 spans 14 amino acids. Germline-derived CDR1 and CDR2 are LNHDA and SQIVND (reference sequence). CDR3 loop: CATKTGTGANVLTF. CDR3 nucleotides: TGTGCCACTAAAACAGGGACTGGGGCCAACGTCCTGACTTTC.

The V call is TRBV5-4, the J call TRBJ1-2, with 8 bases that match TRBD1. The CDR3 has 13 residues. V was clipped by 4 bases and J by 4 bases; unmatched bases: 3. CDR1 and CDR2 (germline): SGHNT, YYREEE (reference sequence). The CDR3 DNA is TGTGCCAGCAGCACCACAGGGGGCTATGGCTACACCTTC. Its protein product is CASSTTGGYGYTF.